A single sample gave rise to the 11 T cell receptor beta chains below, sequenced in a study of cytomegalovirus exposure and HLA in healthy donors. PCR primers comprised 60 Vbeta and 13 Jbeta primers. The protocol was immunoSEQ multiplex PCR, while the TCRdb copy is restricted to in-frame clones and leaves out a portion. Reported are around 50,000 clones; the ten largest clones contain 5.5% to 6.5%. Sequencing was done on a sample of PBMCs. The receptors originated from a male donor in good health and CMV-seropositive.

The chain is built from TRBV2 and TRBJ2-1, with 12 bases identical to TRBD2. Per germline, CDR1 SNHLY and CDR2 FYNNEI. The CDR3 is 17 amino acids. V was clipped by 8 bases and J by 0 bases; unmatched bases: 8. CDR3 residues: CASFGLAGSSSYNEQFF. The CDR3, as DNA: TGTGCCAGCTTCGGACTAGCGGGATCGAGCTCCTACAATGAGCAGTTCTTC. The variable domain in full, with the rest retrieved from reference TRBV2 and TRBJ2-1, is EPEVTQTPSHQVTQMGQEVILRCVPISNHLYFYWYRQILGQKVEFLVSFYNNEISEKSEIFDDQFSVERPDGSNFTLKIRSTKLEDSAMYFCASFGLAGSSSYNEQFFGPGTRLTVL.

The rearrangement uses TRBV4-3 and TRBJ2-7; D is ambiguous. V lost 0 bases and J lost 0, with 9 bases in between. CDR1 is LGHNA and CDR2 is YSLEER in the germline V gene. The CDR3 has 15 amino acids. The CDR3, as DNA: TGCGCCAGCAGCCAAGATATTAGCTTCTCCTACGAGCAGTACTTC. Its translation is CASSQDISFSYEQYF.

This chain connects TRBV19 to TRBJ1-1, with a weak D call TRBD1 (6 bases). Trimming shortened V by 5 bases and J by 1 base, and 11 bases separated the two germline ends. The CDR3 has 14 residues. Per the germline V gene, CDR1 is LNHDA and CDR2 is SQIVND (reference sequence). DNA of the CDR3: TGTGCCAGTAGTCCACAGGGCGCGAACACTGAAGCTTTCTTT. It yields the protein CASSPQGANTEAFF.

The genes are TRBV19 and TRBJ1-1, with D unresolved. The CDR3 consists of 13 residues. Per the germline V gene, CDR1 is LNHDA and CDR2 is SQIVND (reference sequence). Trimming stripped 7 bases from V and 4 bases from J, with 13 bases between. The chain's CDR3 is CASKSMTLTEAFF. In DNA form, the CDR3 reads TGTGCCAGTAAGTCTATGACTCTCACTGAAGCTTTCTTT.

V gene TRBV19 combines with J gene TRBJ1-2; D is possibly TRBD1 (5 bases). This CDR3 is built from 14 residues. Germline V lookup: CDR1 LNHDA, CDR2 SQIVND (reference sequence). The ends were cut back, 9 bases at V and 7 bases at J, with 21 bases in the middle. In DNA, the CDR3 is TGTGCCAGAGAGCCGGGGGGGAAGGTAGGTGGCTACACCTTC. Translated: CAREPGGKVGGYTF.

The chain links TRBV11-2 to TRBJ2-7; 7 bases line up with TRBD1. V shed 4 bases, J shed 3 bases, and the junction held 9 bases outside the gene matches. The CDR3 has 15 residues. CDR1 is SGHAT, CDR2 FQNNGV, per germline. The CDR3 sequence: CASSSRQGHNYEQYF. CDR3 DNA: TGTGCCAGCAGCTCGAGACAGGGACATAACTACGAGCAGTACTTC.

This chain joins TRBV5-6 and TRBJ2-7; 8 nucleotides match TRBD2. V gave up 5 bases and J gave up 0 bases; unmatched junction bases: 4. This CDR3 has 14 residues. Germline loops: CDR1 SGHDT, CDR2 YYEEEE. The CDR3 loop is CASRERGSSYEQYF. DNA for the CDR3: TGTGCCAGCAGAGAGCGGGGGAGCTCCTACGAGCAGTACTTC. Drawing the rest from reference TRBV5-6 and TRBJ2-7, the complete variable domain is DAGVTQSPTHLIKTRGQQVTLRCSPKSGHDTVSWYQQALGQGPQFIFQYYEEEERQRGNFPDRFSGHQFPNYSSELNVNALLLGDSALYLCASRERGSSYEQYFGPGTRLTVT.

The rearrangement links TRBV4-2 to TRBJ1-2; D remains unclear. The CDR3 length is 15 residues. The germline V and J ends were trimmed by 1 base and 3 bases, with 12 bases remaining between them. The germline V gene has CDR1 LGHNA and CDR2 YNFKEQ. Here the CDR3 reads CASSQVGGGDYGYTF. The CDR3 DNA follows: TGTGCCAGCAGCCAAGTCGGAGGAGGCGACTATGGCTACACCTTC.

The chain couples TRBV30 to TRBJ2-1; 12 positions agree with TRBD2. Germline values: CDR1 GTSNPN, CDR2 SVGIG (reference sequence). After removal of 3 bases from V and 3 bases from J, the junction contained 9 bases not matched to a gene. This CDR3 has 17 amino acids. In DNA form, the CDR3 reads TGTGCCTGGAGCCACTTACTAGCGGGGGGTGACTACAATGAGCAGTTCTTC. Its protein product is CAWSHLLAGGDYNEQFF.

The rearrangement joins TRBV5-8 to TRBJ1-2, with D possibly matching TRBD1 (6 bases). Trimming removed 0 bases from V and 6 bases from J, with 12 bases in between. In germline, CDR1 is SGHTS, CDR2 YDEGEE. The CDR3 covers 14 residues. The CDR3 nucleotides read TGTGCCAGCAGCTTGGTGGGACAAGCTGATGGCTACACCTTC. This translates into CASSLVGQADGYTF.

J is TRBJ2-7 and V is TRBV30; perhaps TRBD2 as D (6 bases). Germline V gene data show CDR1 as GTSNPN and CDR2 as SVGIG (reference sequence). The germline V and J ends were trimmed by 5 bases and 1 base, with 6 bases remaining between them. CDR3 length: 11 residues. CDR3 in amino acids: CAWAGSYEQYF. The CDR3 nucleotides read TGTGCCTGGGCGGGGTCCTACGAGCAGTACTTC.